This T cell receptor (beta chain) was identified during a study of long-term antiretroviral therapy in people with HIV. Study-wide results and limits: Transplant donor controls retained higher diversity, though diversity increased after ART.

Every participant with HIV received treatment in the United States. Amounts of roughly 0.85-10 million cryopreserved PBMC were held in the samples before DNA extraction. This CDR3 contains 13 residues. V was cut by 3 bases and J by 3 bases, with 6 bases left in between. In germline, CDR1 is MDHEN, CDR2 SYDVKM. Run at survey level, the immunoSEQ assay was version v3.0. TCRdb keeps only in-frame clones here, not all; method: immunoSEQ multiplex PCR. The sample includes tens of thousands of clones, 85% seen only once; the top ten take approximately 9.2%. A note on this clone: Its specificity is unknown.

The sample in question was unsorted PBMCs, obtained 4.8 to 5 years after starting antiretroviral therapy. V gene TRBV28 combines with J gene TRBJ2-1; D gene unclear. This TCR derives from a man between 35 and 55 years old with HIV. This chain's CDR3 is CASSFPVYNEQFF. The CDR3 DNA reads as TGTGCCAGCAGTTTCCCCGTCTACAATGAGCAGTTCTTC.